A selection of T cell receptor beta chains follows, all from one sample in a study of blood T cell repertoires in COVID-19. Produced via immunoSEQ multiplex PCR; TCRdb's table is partial and in-frame only. Of 95,000 to 130,000 clones listed, about nine tenths were seen once; the top ten hold less than 2%. Sequenced material: peripheral blood. All receptors derive from a human donor with active COVID-19. The donor label of this sample is uncertain. Both conserved end residues are part of each CDR3. The D gene is left open where the match is weak. Where a row states a size, it is once, few, many or the class of an expanded clone; other rows omit it.

V,J,D,size,DNA,CDR3
TRBV10-3,TRBJ2-2,-,-,TGTGCCATCAGTGACCGGGACAAAGACACCGGGGAGCTGTTTTTT,CAISDRDKDTGELFF
TRBV15,TRBJ1-4,TRBD1,-,TGTGCCACCAGCAGAATTCTGGTGCAGGGGGTAGAGAAACTGTTTTTT,CATSRILVQGVEKLFF
TRBV6-2/TRBV6-3,TRBJ1-1,-,-,TGTGCCAGCAGTTACGAGGTGGGGGCCCCGAGAACTGAAGCTTTCTTT,CASSYEVGAPRTEAFF
TRBV6-2/TRBV6-3,TRBJ1-1,-,once,TGTGCCAGCAGTTACTCGTCTTCTTACCGGGACCGCGGGATGAACACTGAAGCTTTCTTT,CASSYSSSYRDRGMNTEAFF
TRBV2,TRBJ2-1,TRBD1,once,TGTGCCAGCAGTGAGGGGGTGACAGGGGCAAGGCAGTTCTTC,CASSEGVTGARQFF
TRBV5-4,TRBJ2-5,TRBD1,-,TGTGCCAGCAGCAGACAGGGTGGGGAGACCCAGTACTTC,CASSRQGGETQYF
TRBV5-1,TRBJ2-3,TRBD2,-,TGCGCCAGCAGCCCCGGGTTAGCGGGGGGGCGAACAGATACGCAGTATTTT,CASSPGLAGGRTDTQYF
TRBV15,TRBJ2-5,-,-,TGTGCCACCAGCGGGCCCCGGGACAAAGAGACCCAGTACTTC,CATSGPRDKETQYF
TRBV28,TRBJ2-5,-,-,TGTGCCAGCAGTTTGTACGGGAATCAAGAGACCCAGTACTTC,CASSLYGNQETQYF
TRBV4-1,TRBJ2-7,TRBD1,-,TGCGCCAGCAGCCAAGACACAGGGGCCTACGAGCAGTACTTC,CASSQDTGAYEQYF
TRBV19,TRBJ2-3,-,-,TGTGCCAGTTCCAGTCCCGTTACAGATACGCAGTATTTT,CASSSPVTDTQYF
TRBV5-4,TRBJ2-2,-,few,TGTGCCAGCAGCTTAAATTCTGGGGAGCTGTTTTTT,CASSLNSGELFF
TRBV5-5,TRBJ2-1,TRBD1,-,TGTGCCAGCAGCTTGGTCCGGACAGGGATCAATGAGCAGTTCTTC,CASSLVRTGINEQFF